Following are 13 T cell receptor beta chains from one sample sequenced in a study of shared clonotypes between healthy human individuals. Naivety among CD8 cells was defined by CD45RO negativity and positive CCR7 selection, thereby excluding terminally differentiated effector memory CD45RA+ cells. Only in-frame clones appear in the TCRdb table, and some are missing; sequencing was by immunoSEQ multiplex PCR. The table shows just over 2,000,000 clones, with over 85% occurring only once. The sample comprised naive CD8+ T cells sorted from blood. The origin of the receptors is a man aged 18 to 35 in good health.

This sequence joins TRBV4-1 and TRBJ1-1; weak D call: TRBD1 (6 bases). V lost 4 bases and J 1 base, leaving 13 bases between the germline ends. This CDR3 has 15 residues. CDR1 and CDR2 from the germline V gene are MGHRA and YSYEKL. The DNA of the CDR3 is TGCGCCAGCAGCCGTTCACCAGGGGAGAACACTGAAGCTTTCTTT. Its protein product is CASSRSPGENTEAFF.

J is TRBJ2-1 and V is TRBV6-5, with D possibly matching TRBD2 (6 bases). V was trimmed by 4 bases and J by 1 base, leaving 8 bases between them. CDR3 length: 14 residues. Germline CDR1 reads MNHEY; CDR2 reads SVGAGI. The DNA of the CDR3 is TGTGCCAGCAGTTTGCGGGATTCCTACAATGAGCAGTTCTTC. Its protein is CASSLRDSYNEQFF.

The chain has TRBV6-1 and TRBJ2-5; D gene ambiguous. The germline CDR1 and CDR2 sequences are MNHNS and SASEGT. The CDR3 spans 11 residues. Trimming stripped 5 bases from V and 1 base from J, with 2 bases between. CDR3 DNA sequence: TGTGCCAGCAGTTCCCAAGAGACCCAGTACTTC. It encodes CASSSQETQYF.

This sequence joins TRBV6-6 and TRBJ2-2; 8 bases map to TRBD1. Per the germline V gene, CDR1 is MNHNY and CDR2 is SVGAGI (reference sequence). Germline trimming cut 6 bases from V and 3 bases from J; bases unmatched to any gene: 3. The CDR3 has 14 amino acids. CDR3 bases: TGTGCCAGCAGGCAGGGGGCTTACACCGGGGAGCTGTTTTTT. Amino acids: CASRQGAYTGELFF.

The chain carries TRBV7-9 and TRBJ2-5; D is unclear. The CDR3 is 14 residues long. V shed 3 bases and J shed 0 bases, with 8 bases lying between them. The germline gives CDR1 SEHNR, CDR2 FQNEAQ (reference sequence). CDR3 protein: CASSFVHNQETQYF. The CDR3 region has the DNA TGTGCCAGCAGCTTCGTTCACAACCAAGAGACCCAGTACTTC. Together with reference TRBV7-9 and TRBJ2-5, the CDR3 gives the full variable domain: DTGVSQNPRHKITKRGQNVTFRCDPISEHNRLYWYRQTLGQGPEFLTYFQNEAQLEKSRLLSDRFSAERPKGSFSTLEIQRTEQGDSAMYLCASSFVHNQETQYFGPGTRLLVL.

This chain joins TRBV5-6 and TRBJ1-1; D possibly corresponds to TRBD1 (5 bases). The V and J ends lost 4 bases and 0 bases respectively, with 13 bases between them. Germline V lookup: CDR1 SGHDT, CDR2 YYEEEE. The CDR3 consists of 15 residues. DNA for the CDR3: TGTGCCAGCAGCCCGCTGGGGCAGATGAACACTGAAGCTTTCTTT. Translation gives CASSPLGQMNTEAFF.

The gene calls are TRBV27 and TRBJ2-5; no definite D call. CDR1 MNHEY and CDR2 SMNVEV come from the germline V gene (reference sequence). V lost 7 bases and J 0 bases, leaving 12 bases between the germline ends. This CDR3 is 14 amino acids long. The CDR3 spells CASKIFGYQETQYF. Here the CDR3 DNA reads TGTGCCAGCAAGATCTTCGGATACCAAGAGACCCAGTACTTC.

This clone has just a few counts. In DNA form, the CDR3 reads TGCGCCAGCAGCCAGACTAGCGGGGGGCTCTACGAGCAGTACTTC. Translated, it gives CASSQTSGGLYEQYF. V gene TRBV4-1 combines with J gene TRBJ2-7, with TRBD2 identical over 13 bases. J gave up 3 bases and V 3 bases, and 2 bases lay outside the gene matches. Per the germline V gene, CDR1 is MGHRA and CDR2 is YSYEKL. The CDR3 contains 15 residues.

Note on this clone: Other DNA sequences in the sample encode the same CDR3. V gene TRBV5-1 combines with J gene TRBJ2-7; TRBD2 aligns across 7 bases. The CDR3 is made up of 14 amino acids. Losses at the gene ends were 0 bases for V and 0 bases for J; bases not matched to a gene: 0. CDR1 and CDR2 (germline): SGHRS, YFSETQ. The CDR3 coding sequence is TGCGCCAGCAGCTTGGCGGGGGGCTCCTACGAGCAGTACTTC. Protein sequence: CASSLAGGSYEQYF.

The chain employs TRBV9 and TRBJ2-3; D unclear. Germline assignment: CDR1 SGDLS and CDR2 YYNGEE. CDR3 length: 14 amino acids. V was cut by 5 bases and J by 7 bases, with 17 bases left in between. The CDR3: CASRPSYGGYTQYF. CDR3 nucleotides: TGTGCCAGCAGGCCCTCCTACGGCGGTTATACGCAGTATTTT.

This sequence joins TRBV5-4 and TRBJ2-7; 10 bases align to TRBD1. Per germline, CDR1 SGHNT and CDR2 YYREEE (reference sequence). Trimming at V came to 3 bases and at J to 2 bases, leaving 8 bases not matched to a gene. CDR3 size: 16 residues. CDR3 protein: CASSSGTGATTYEQYF. CDR3 sequence (DNA): TGTGCCAGCAGCTCCGGGACAGGGGCGACAACCTACGAGCAGTACTTC. Full variable domain (remainder filled in from reference TRBV5-4 and TRBJ2-7): ETGVTQSPTHLIKTRGQQVTLRCSSQSGHNTVSWYQQALGQGPQFIFQYYREEENGRGNFPPRFSGLQFPNYSSELNVNALELDDSALYLCASSSGTGATTYEQYFGPGTRLTVT.

The chain employs TRBV30 and TRBJ2-3, with D unresolved. V was trimmed by 8 bases and J by 4 bases, leaving 10 bases between them. Germline V lookup: CDR1 GTSNPN, CDR2 SVGIG (reference sequence). This CDR3 has 11 amino acids. CDR3: CALEGPDTQYF. CDR3 bases: TGTGCCCTCGAAGGGCCAGATACGCAGTATTTT.

This sequence joins TRBV4-1 and TRBJ2-5; the D is unclear. The CDR3 consists of 15 residues. The germline V gene has CDR1 MGHRA and CDR2 YSYEKL. V lost 0 bases, J lost 2 bases, and 10 bases lay in between. CDR3 nucleotides: TGCGCCAGCAGCCAAGACCCCACAATACAAGAGACCCAGTACTTC. It encodes CASSQDPTIQETQYF.